The clone carrying this T cell receptor (beta chain) was seen at least ten times. Its matching antigen is unknown. This sample is part of a study of beta chain features in type 1 diabetes. The overall study: Patients shared similar age, gender and cell yields with healthy donors. General study results and limits: Across patients, naive, central memory and Treg TCRB repertoires exhibited apparently greater similarity than was observed across healthy donors. Reduced insertions and increased deletions marked VDJ junctions in type 1 diabetes patients. Among patients with Type 1 diabetes, TCRB CDR3s were moderately but significantly shorter in every one of the four CD4+ subsets.

Germline V gives CDR1 SGHTA, CDR2 FQGNSA. Trimming cost V 5 bases and J 6 bases; bases outside gene matches: 6. This CDR3 comprises 13 residues. The sequenced template was cDNA made from the entire isolated RNA. Only in-frame clones appear in the TCRdb table, and some are missing; sequencing was by immunoSEQ multiplex PCR. The sample has some 300,000 clones; approximately 8.1% are singletons. This sequence was found in a woman between 18 and 29 years old in good health. The chain links TRBV7-2 to TRBJ2-7, with 8 bases lining up with TRBD1. Sequencing used central memory CD4+ T cells from blood. The CDR3 bases are TGTGCCAGCAGCGTCCAGACAGGGGCCGAGCAGTACGTC. Encoded protein: CASSVQTGAEQYV.